The text below deals with one T cell receptor beta chain. Its cognate antigen is unknown. The sample originates from a study of shared clonotypes between healthy human individuals. Study outcomes and limitations: Naive subsets usually exceeded memory subsets in estimated richness. Rarefaction indicated that sorted-subset sequencing remained incomplete although depth was large. All-four-donor shared clonotypes had higher generation probabilities than non-shared clonotypes did.

CDR3 length: 16 amino acids. The trim removed 0 bases at V and 5 bases at J, leaving 9 bases unmatched. Germline V CDR1 and CDR2: SGHKS, YYEKEE (reference sequence). Sorted-subset replicate PCRs used around 200 ng of genomic DNA. This amount corresponded to some 30,000 T cell genomes. Using immunoSEQ multiplex PCR, the repertoire was profiled, and TCRdb retains in-frame clones only, with some absent. Here the sample spans about 2 million clones, about 95% being singletons. The chain links TRBV5-5 to TRBJ2-5, with 8 bases fitting TRBD2. Material for sequencing was naive CD4+ T cells sorted from blood. Regarding subset: CD45RA+ positively selected. The TCR was taken from a man between 18 and 35 years old in good health. The CDR3 coding sequence is TGTGCCAGCAGCTTGGTCACGGGGGGGCTTCCGGAGACCCAGTACTTC. It encodes CASSLVTGGLPETQYF. Full variable domain (outside the CDR3, taken from reference TRBV5-5 and TRBJ2-5): DAGVTQSPTHLIKTRGQQVTLRCSPISGHKSVSWYQQVLGQGPQFIFQYYEKEERGRGNFPDRFSARQFPNYSSELNVNALLLGDSALYLCASSLVTGGLPETQYFGPGTRLLVL.